A single sample is the source of the 3 T cell receptor beta chains below, sequenced in a study of T cells expressing NK-cell markers. For each CDR3 protein, TCRdb gives one entry from its re-call of the 5' RACE reads, without DNA. Seen in this sample are some 600,000 distinct CDR3 sequences; the ten most common clones hold 3% to 4.5%. Sequencing was done on a sample of blood T cells: a sorted CD56 or NKG2C T cell subset, CD4+ or CD8+ T cells, or bulk PBMC T cells (not recorded which). These receptors were collected from a man aged 18 to 29 in good health.

CDR3 sequence reads: CASSSAGGAAYEQYF. V gene TRBV6-2 or TRBV6-3 combines with J gene TRBJ2-7; TCRdb's D call, TRBD2, is unchecked because there is no DNA. CDR1 is MNHEY and CDR2 is SVGEGT in the germline V gene. The CDR3 extends over 15 amino acids.

The chain uses TRBV12-3 or TRBV12-4 and TRBJ2-1; TCRdb proposes TRBD1, but this gene call is untestable without DNA. The CDR3 has 13 amino acids. This CDR3 reads CASTLQQGGEQFF.

This chain links TRBV20-1 with TRBJ2-7; TCRdb indicates TRBD2, and absent DNA this call remains unverified. Germline CDR1 is DFQATT and CDR2 is SNEGSKA (reference sequence). The CDR3 has 15 amino acids. The CDR3 protein is CSAPKPGGGSYEQYF.